Listed here are 16 T cell receptor beta chains from one sample, sequenced in a study of cytotoxic CD8 clonotypes in ibrutinib-treated CLL. The protocol was immunoSEQ multiplex PCR, while the TCRdb copy is restricted to in-frame clones and leaves out a portion. The sample contains 25,000 to 30,000 clones, about 82% of which appear only once. Sequencing was performed on PBMCs, taken after 24 months of ibrutinib treatment. The receptor set was obtained from a human donor with chronic lymphocytic leukemia.

This clone was counted only a few times. The chain joins TRBV19 to TRBJ1-5, with D perhaps TRBD1 (5 bases). Trimming left V 7 bases short and J 6 bases short, with 22 bases between. The CDR3 runs to 16 residues. Germline V gives CDR1 LNHDA, CDR2 SQIVND (reference sequence). CDR3 in DNA: TGTGCCAGTACATTCCACCCCAGGGCATTGAGTCAGCCCCAGCATTTT. Amino acids: CASTFHPRALSQPQHF.

CDR3 in amino acids: CASSVAGEKYYEQYF. CDR3 coding DNA: TGTGCCAGCAGCGTAGCGGGGGAAAAATACTACGAGCAGTACTTC. The chain links TRBV9 to TRBJ2-7, with D possibly being TRBD2 (6 bases). CDR3 length equals 15 residues. V was clipped by 0 bases and J by 3 bases, with 13 bases between them. Germline CDR1 SGDLS, CDR2 YYNGEE.

V usage is TRBV11-3 and J usage is TRBJ1-1; no definite D call. Per the germline V gene, CDR1 is SGHNT and CDR2 is YENEEA. V shed 5 bases and J shed 3 bases, with 10 bases lying between them. CDR3 length: 13 amino acids. CDR3 protein: CASSRGGDTEAFF. The CDR3 nucleotides are TGTGCCAGCAGCCGGGGTGGGGACACTGAAGCTTTCTTT. The complete variable domain, with remaining parts taken from reference TRBV11-3 and TRBJ1-1, reads EAGVVQSPRYKIIEKKQPVAFWCNPISGHNTLYWYLQNLGQGPELLIRYENEEAVDDSQLPKDRFSAERLKGVDSTLKIQPAELGDSAVYLCASSRGGDTEAFFGQGTRLTVV.

CDR3 DNA: TGTGCCATCAGTGAGTGGCGTAACTCCCCCGAGCAGTACTTC. It yields the protein CAISEWRNSPEQYF. The chain employs TRBV10-3 and TRBJ2-7; D gene unclear. Germline values: CDR1 ENHRY, CDR2 SYGVKD. The CDR3 runs to 14 residues. V lost 1 base and J 6 bases, leaving 13 bases between the germline ends.

The rearrangement links TRBV2 to TRBJ2-5; possible D gene TRBD1, 7 bases. This CDR3 is built from 13 residues. From germline, CDR1 is SNHLY and CDR2 FYNNEI. V lost 7 bases to trimming and J lost 2 bases, with 11 bases between them. CDR3 bases: TGTGCCAGCATGCGGGACAGACAAGAGACCCAGTACTTC. Its translation: CASMRDRQETQYF.

The chain joins TRBV19 to TRBJ2-1; 8 nucleotides line up with TRBD2. Germline-derived CDR1 and CDR2 are LNHDA and SQIVND (reference sequence). Trimming removed 4 bases from V and 5 bases from J; junction bases left unmatched: 4. This CDR3 region has 14 residues. This CDR3 is CASSTGGANNEQFF. CDR3 in DNA: TGTGCCAGTAGTACCGGGGGGGCCAACAATGAGCAGTTCTTC.

This sequence joins TRBV5-1 and TRBJ2-1; TRBD2 matches at 8 bases. V dropped 1 base and J dropped 6; count of bases not matched to a gene: 6. Per the germline V gene, CDR1 is SGHRS and CDR2 is YFSETQ. The length of the CDR3 is 15 residues. CDR3 residues: CASSLILAGGNEQFF. The CDR3 DNA reads as TGCGCCAGCAGCTTGATCCTAGCGGGCGGCAATGAGCAGTTCTTC. The full variable domain, completed using reference TRBV5-1 and TRBJ2-1, is KAGVTQTPRYLIKTRGQQVTLSCSPISGHRSVSWYQQTPGQGLQFLFEYFSETQRNKGNFPGRFSGRQFSNSRSEMNVSTLELGDSALYLCASSLILAGGNEQFFGPGTRLTVL.

The chain combines TRBV9 with TRBJ2-7; 7 bases are a match to TRBD1. Germline trimming cut 0 bases from V and 5 bases from J; bases unmatched to any gene: 8. The CDR3 loop spans 15 amino acids. The germline V gene has CDR1 SGDLS and CDR2 YYNGEE. The CDR3 sequence: CASSVGQGFIDEQYF. Written as DNA, the CDR3 is TGTGCCAGCAGCGTAGGACAGGGATTTATCGACGAGCAGTACTTC. Full variable domain (rest looked up from reference TRBV9 and TRBJ2-7): DSGVTQTPKHLITATGQRVTLRCSPRSGDLSVYWYQQSLDQGLQFLIQYYNGEERAKGNILERFSAQQFPDLHSELNLSSLELGDSALYFCASSVGQGFIDEQYFGPGTRLTVT.

The chain joins TRBV4-1 to TRBJ2-3; D unclear. The V end was cut by 0 bases, the J end by 2 bases, with 9 bases between. CDR3 size: 15 residues. Germline V CDR1 and CDR2: MGHRA, YSYEKL. The CDR3 nucleotides read TGCGCCAGCAGCCAAGATGGGCACGACACAGATACGCAGTATTTT. Protein product: CASSQDGHDTDTQYF.

The V gene is TRBV5-6, the J gene TRBJ1-2; D is possibly TRBD1 (5 bases). Germline loops: CDR1 SGHDT, CDR2 YYEEEE. The CDR3 spans 12 residues. Trimming shortened V by 1 base and J by 10 bases, and 11 bases separated the two germline ends. The CDR3 region has the DNA TGTGCCAGCAGCTTGACAGGCCGAATCTACACCTTC. Translation gives CASSLTGRIYTF.

The J gene is TRBJ1-4, the V gene TRBV7-9, with D hard to call. Between the trimmed V and J ends, which lost 7 bases and 8 bases, there was a span of 17 bases. Per the germline V gene, CDR1 is SEHNR and CDR2 is FQNEAQ (reference sequence). The CDR3 consists of 14 residues. CDR3 loop: CASNPGEDKEKLFF. The CDR3 DNA is TGTGCCAGCAACCCCGGGGAAGATAAAGAAAAACTGTTTTTT.

CDR3 sequence: CASSPPGDTQYF. CDR3 nucleotide sequence: TGCGCCAGCAGCCCCCCCGGAGATACGCAGTATTTT. The rearrangement joins TRBV5-1 to TRBJ2-3; D not certain. Germline V gene lookup returns CDR1 SGHRS and CDR2 YFSETQ. The CDR3 runs 12 residues. Trimming shortened V by 4 bases and J by 5 bases, and 8 bases separated the two germline ends.

V and J are TRBV7-8 and TRBJ2-3; D is ambiguous. The CDR3 consists of 15 residues. Germline CDR1 and CDR2: SGHVS and FQNEAQ. V was trimmed by 5 bases and J by 0 bases, leaving 12 bases between them. CDR3 protein: CASSPRTLSTDTQYF. DNA of the CDR3: TGTGCCAGCAGCCCAAGGACCTTGAGCACAGATACGCAGTATTTT.

The chain has TRBV5-1 and TRBJ2-2; D is perhaps TRBD1 (6 bases). The V gene's germline CDR1 is SGHRS and CDR2 YFSETQ. Between the trimmed V and J ends, which lost 8 bases and 1 base, there was a span of 15 bases. The CDR3 is 15 residues long. In nucleotides, the CDR3 is TGCGCCAGTCAGCTACAGGGAGAGAACACCGGGGAGCTGTTTTTT. It encodes CASQLQGENTGELFF.

V and J are TRBV5-1 and TRBJ1-1; 7 nucleotides agree with TRBD1. Unmatched junction bases numbered 15, after V lost 4 bases and J lost 6 bases. The CDR3 contains 16 residues. The germline gives CDR1 SGHRS, CDR2 YFSETQ. CDR3 residues: CASSPGRGRGIAEAFF. DNA of the CDR3: TGCGCCAGCAGCCCGGGGAGGGGGCGCGGGATTGCTGAAGCTTTCTTT.

This chain links TRBV18 with TRBJ1-4; D gene ambiguous. Trimming left V 4 bases short and J 1 base short, with 10 bases between. The CDR3 is 15 amino acids. CDR1 and CDR2 (germline): KGHSH, LQKENI. The CDR3 DNA is TGTGCCAGCTCACGATATACTGAAACTAATGAAAAACTGTTTTTT. This gives the protein CASSRYTETNEKLFF.